This TCR beta chain was recovered during a study of T cell responses to AZD1222 COVID-19 vaccine. Germline values: CDR1 LGHNA, CDR2 YSLEER. After removal of 4 bases from V and 2 bases from J, the junction contained 11 bases not matched to a gene. This CDR3 comprises 19 residues. Overall study results and limits: Among the donors, most were white British and more were female, and clonal diversity was possibly underestimated.

As concerns this clone: Its antigen is unidentified.

The table came from immunoSEQ multiplex PCR; TCRdb's copy has only in-frame clones and leaves some out. The repertoire consists of about 120,000 clones, with over 75% occurring once and the leading ten covering 3.1%. The V call is TRBV4-3, the J call TRBJ2-6, with 10 nucleotides matching TRBD1. The receptor comes from an adult in good health. The sample was peripheral blood, taken on day 0 of AZD1222 vaccination. Here the CDR3 reads CASSPGRQGAVAGANVLTF. The DNA of the CDR3 is TGCGCCAGCAGCCCAGGACGACAGGGGGCAGTTGCTGGGGCCAACGTCCTGACTTTC.